Detailed here is one TCR beta chain. Its antigen remains unidentified. At one of its ends the junction is not consistent with the germline gene, which may arise from a read error. The record originates from a study of blood T cells in healthy people across ages. This CDR3 spans 12 amino acids. CDR1 is DFQATT and CDR2 is SNEGSKA in the germline V gene (reference sequence). The use of a sample-barcoded 5' primer and a J-beta primer mix characterized a second PCR of about 7 to 12 cycles. From the 5' RACE reads, TCRdb called clonotypes with MiXCR, one entry per CDR3 protein. The sample lists about a million distinct CDR3 sequences, roughly two fifths seen once, with around 13% in the top ten. The study's findings and limits: Older age coincided with a roughly linear decline in TCR beta diversity per million T cells. Comparison with aged donors showed that long-lived donors had more naive CD4+ cells and higher diversity.

V is TRBV20-1 and J is TRBJ1-2; D is ambiguous. Material: blood. The origin of this receptor is a man aged 18-30 years in good health. Here the CDR3 reads CSAPQLTYGCTF. As DNA, the CDR3 is TGCAGTGCTCCCCAGCTCACCTATGGCTGCACCTTC.